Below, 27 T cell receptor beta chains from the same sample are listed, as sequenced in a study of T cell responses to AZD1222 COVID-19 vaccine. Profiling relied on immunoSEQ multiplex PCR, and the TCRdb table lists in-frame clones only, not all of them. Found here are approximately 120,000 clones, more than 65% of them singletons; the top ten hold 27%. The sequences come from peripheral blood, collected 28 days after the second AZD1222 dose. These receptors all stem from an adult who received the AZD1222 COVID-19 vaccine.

The CDR3 nucleotides are TGCGCCAGCAGCCCGTGGGGGGCGGACACTGAAGCTTTCTTT. This gives the protein CASSPWGADTEAFF. The chain couples TRBV5-1 to TRBJ1-1, with TRBD1 as a possible D gene (6 bases). Trimming took 4 bases from V and 3 from J, leaving 13 bases between them. The CDR3 spans 14 residues. Germline V gene lookup returns CDR1 SGHRS and CDR2 YFSETQ.

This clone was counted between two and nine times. The CDR3 here is CASKGARGSYTDTQYF. Written as DNA, the CDR3 is TGTGCCAGCAAGGGTGCCCGGGGCTCATACACAGATACGCAGTATTTT. V is TRBV28 and J is TRBJ2-3; tentatively, D is TRBD1 or TRBD2 (5 bases each). The germline V gene encodes CDR1 MDHEN and CDR2 SYDVKM. The CDR3 consists of 16 residues. V lost 7 bases and J lost 2, with 19 bases in between.

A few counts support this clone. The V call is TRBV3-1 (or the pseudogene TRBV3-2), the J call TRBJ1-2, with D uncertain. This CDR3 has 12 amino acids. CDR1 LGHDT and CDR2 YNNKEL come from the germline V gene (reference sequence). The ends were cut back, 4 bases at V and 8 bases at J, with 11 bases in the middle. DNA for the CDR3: TGTGCCAGCAGCCTCCTATTGGGCGGCTACACCTTC. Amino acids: CASSLLLGGYTF.

The CDR3 here is CATRRGETQYF. The CDR3 nucleotides read TGTGCCACCCGACGAGGAGAGACCCAGTACTTC. V gene TRBV27 combines with J gene TRBJ2-5; no definite D call. The CDR3 is 11 amino acids. The germline CDR1 and CDR2 sequences are MNHEY and SMNVEV (reference sequence). Trimming took off 10 bases at V and 4 bases at J, with 10 bases between the two ends.

CDR3 sequence reads: CASSSSTGNSPLHF. The CDR3 bases are TGTGCCAGCAGCTCCTCTACAGGGAATTCACCCCTCCACTTT. This chain links TRBV9 with TRBJ1-6; perhaps TRBD1 as D (6 bases). The V gene's germline CDR1 is SGDLS and CDR2 YYNGEE. V shed 4 bases and J shed 7 bases, with 12 bases lying between them. The CDR3 spans 14 residues.

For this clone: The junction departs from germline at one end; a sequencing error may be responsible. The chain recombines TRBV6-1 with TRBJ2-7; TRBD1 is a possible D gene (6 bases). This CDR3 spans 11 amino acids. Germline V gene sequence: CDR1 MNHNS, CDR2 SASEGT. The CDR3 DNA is TGTGCCAGCAGTGATTCTGTGACAGGTGACTTC. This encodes CASSDSVTGDF.

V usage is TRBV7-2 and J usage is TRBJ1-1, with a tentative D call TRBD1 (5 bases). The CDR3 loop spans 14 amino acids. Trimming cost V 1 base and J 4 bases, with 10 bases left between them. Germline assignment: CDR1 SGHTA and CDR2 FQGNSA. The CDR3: CASSLDWGGTEAFF. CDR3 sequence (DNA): TGTGCCAGCAGCTTAGACTGGGGGGGCACTGAAGCTTTCTTT. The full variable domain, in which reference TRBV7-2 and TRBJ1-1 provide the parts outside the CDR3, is GAGVSQSPSNKVTEKGKDVELRCDPISGHTALYWYRQSLGQGLEFLIYFQGNSAPDKSGLPSDRFSAERTGGSVSTLTIQRTQQEDSAVYLCASSLDWGGTEAFFGQGTRLTVV.

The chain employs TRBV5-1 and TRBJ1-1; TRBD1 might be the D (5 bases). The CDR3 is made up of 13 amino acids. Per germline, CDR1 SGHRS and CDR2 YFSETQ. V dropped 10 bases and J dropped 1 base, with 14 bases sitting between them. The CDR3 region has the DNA TGCGCCGGCCGGGAGCAGGGGAACACTGAAGCTTTCTTT. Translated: CAGREQGNTEAFF.

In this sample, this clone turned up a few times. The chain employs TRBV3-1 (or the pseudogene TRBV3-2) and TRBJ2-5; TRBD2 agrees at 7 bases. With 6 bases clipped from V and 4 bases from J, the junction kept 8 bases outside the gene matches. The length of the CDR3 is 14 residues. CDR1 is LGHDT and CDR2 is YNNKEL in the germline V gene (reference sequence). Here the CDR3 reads CASSHMGGGETQYF. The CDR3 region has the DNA TGTGCCAGCAGTCATATGGGGGGGGGAGAGACCCAGTACTTC.

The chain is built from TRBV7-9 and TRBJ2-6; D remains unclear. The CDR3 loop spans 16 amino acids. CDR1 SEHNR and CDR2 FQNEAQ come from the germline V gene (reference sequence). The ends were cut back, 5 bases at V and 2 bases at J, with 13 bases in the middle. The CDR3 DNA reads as TGTGCCAGCAGCCCCACCCTCTTACCTGGGGCCAACGTCCTGACTTTC. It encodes CASSPTLLPGANVLTF.

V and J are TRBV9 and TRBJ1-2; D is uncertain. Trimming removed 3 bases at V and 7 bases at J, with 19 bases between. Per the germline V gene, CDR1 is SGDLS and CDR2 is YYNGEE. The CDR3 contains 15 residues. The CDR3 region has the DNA TGTGCCAGCAGCGCCTTCAGTGGCCTATCGGTTGGCTACACCTTC. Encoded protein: CASSAFSGLSVGYTF.

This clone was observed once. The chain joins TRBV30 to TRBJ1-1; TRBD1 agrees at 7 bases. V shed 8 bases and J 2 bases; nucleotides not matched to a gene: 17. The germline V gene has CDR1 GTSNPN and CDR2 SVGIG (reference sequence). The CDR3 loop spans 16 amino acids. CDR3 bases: TGTGCCCTTCACCCTCTCCTCGACAGGGTAAACACTGAAGCTTTCTTT. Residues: CALHPLLDRVNTEAFF.

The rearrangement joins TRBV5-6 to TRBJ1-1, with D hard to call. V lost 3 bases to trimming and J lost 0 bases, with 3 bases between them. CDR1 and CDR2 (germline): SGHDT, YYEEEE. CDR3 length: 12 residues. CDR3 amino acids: CASSSVNTEAFF. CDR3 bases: TGTGCCAGCAGCTCAGTGAACACTGAAGCTTTCTTT. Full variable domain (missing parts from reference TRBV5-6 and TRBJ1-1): DAGVTQSPTHLIKTRGQQVTLRCSPKSGHDTVSWYQQALGQGPQFIFQYYEEEERQRGNFPDRFSGHQFPNYSSELNVNALLLGDSALYLCASSSVNTEAFFGQGTRLTVV.

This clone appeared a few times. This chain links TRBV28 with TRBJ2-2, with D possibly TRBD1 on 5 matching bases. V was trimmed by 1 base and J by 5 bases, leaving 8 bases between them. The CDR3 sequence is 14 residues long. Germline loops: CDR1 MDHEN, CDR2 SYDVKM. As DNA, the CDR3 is TGTGCCAGCAGTTTATTTCAGGGTACCGGGGAGCTGTTTTTT. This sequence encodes CASSLFQGTGELFF.

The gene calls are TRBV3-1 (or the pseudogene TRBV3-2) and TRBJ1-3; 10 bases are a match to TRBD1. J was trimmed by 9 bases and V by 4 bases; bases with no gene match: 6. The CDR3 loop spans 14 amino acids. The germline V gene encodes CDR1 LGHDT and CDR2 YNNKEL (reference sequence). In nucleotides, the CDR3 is TGTGCCAGCAGCCGCGGGACAGGGGTCAGCACCATATATTTT. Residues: CASSRGTGVSTIYF.

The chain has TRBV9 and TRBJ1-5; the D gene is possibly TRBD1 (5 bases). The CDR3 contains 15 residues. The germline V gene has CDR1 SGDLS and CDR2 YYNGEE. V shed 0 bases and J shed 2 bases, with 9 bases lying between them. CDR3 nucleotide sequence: TGTGCCAGCAGCGTAGCAGGGAGTGGCAATCAGCCCCAGCATTTT. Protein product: CASSVAGSGNQPQHF. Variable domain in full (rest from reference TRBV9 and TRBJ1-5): DSGVTQTPKHLITATGQRVTLRCSPRSGDLSVYWYQQSLDQGLQFLIQYYNGEERAKGNILERFSAQQFPDLHSELNLSSLELGDSALYFCASSVAGSGNQPQHFGDGTRLSIL.

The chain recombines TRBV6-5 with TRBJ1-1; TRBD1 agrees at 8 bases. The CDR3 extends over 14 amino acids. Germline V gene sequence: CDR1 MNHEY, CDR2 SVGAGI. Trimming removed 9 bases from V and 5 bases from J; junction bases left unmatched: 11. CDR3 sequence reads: CARTTGAGDTEAFF. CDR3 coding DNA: TGTGCCAGGACGACAGGGGCGGGTGATACTGAAGCTTTCTTT.

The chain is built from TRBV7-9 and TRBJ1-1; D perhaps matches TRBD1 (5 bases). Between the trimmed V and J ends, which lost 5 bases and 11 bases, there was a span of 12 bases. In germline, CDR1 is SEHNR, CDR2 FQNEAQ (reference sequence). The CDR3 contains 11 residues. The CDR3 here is CASSPDITAFF. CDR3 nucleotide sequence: TGTGCCAGCAGCCCGGACATTACGGCTTTCTTT. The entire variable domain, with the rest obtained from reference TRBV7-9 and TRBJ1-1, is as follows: DTGVSQNPRHKITKRGQNVTFRCDPISEHNRLYWYRQTLGQGPEFLTYFQNEAQLEKSRLLSDRFSAERPKGSFSTLEIQRTEQGDSAMYLCASSPDITAFFGQGTRLTVV.

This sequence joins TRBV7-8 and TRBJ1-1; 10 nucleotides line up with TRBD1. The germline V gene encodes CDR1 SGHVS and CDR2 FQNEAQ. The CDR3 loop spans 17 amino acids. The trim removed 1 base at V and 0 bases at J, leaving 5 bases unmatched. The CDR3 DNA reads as TGTGCCAGCAGCTTAGGGGGGACAGGGGCCGTGAACACTGAAGCTTTCTTT. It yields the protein CASSLGGTGAVNTEAFF.

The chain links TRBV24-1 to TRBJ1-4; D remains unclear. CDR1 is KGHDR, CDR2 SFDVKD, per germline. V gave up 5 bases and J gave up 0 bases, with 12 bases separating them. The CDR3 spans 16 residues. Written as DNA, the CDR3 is TGTGCCACCAGTGGGTCGGACGGTGCAACTAATGAAAAACTGTTTTTT. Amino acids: CATSGSDGATNEKLFF.

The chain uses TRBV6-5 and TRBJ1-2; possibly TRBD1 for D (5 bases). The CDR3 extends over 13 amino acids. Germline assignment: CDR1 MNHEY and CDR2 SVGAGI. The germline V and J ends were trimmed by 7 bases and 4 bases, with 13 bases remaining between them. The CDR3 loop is CASTSRDSYGYTF. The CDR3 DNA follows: TGTGCCAGCACCAGCAGGGATTCCTATGGCTACACCTTC.

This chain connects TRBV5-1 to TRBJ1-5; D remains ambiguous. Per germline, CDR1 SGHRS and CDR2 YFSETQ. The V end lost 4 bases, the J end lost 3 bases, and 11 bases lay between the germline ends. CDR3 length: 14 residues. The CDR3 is CASSPGLINQPQHF. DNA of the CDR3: TGCGCCAGCAGCCCCGGACTCATCAATCAGCCCCAGCATTTT.

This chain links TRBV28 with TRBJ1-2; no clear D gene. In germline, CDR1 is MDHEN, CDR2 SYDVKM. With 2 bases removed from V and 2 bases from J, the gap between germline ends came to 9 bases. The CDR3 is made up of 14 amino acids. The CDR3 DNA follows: TGTGCCAGCAGTTTAACAGACCTAAACTATGGCTACACCTTC. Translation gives CASSLTDLNYGYTF.

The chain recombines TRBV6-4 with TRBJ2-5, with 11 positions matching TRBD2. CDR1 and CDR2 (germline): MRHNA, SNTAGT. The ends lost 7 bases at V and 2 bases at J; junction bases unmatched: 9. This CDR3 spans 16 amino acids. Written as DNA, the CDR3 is TGTGCCAGCAATCGGAAGGGACTAGCGGTACAAGAGACCCAGTACTTC. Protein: CASNRKGLAVQETQYF.

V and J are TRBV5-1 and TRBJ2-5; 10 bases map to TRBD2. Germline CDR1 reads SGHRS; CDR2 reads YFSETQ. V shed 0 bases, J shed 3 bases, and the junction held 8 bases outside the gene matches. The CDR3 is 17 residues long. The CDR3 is CASSLGGGGLAEETQYF. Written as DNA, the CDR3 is TGCGCCAGCAGCTTGGGGGGAGGCGGACTAGCGGAAGAGACCCAGTACTTC.

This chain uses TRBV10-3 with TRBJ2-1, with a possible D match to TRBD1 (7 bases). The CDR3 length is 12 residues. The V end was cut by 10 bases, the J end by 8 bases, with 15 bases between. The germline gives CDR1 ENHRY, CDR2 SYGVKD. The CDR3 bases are TGTGCCAGCCCGCAGGGGGGTGATGAGCAGTTCTTC. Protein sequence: CASPQGGDEQFF.

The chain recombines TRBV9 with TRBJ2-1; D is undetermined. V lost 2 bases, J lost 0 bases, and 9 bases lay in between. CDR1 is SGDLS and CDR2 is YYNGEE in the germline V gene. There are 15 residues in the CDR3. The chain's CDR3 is CASSVSANSYNEQFF. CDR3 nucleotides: TGTGCCAGCAGCGTCAGCGCTAACTCCTACAATGAGCAGTTCTTC.